The 13 T cell receptor beta chains given below trace back to one sample, sequenced in a study of glioma-infiltrating T cells after dendritic cell vaccination. Clones were sequenced by immunoSEQ multiplex PCR, and TCRdb holds only the in-frame ones, with some missing. The table lists fewer than 110,000 clones, about four fifths of them singletons. The specimen was blood, collected before dendritic cell vaccination. These receptors were collected from a human donor with glioblastoma.

About this clone itself: The same CDR3 can be traced to other DNA sequences in this sample. V is TRBV7-2 and J is TRBJ2-5; the match to TRBD2 covers 14 bases. The J segment lost 4 bases and the V segment lost 4 bases, leaving 8 bases of the junction unmatched. The length of the CDR3 is 17 residues. Germline V CDR1 and CDR2: SGHTA, FQGNSA. CDR3 nucleotides: TGTGCCAGCAGCTCAGGACTAGCGGGGGGCGGAGGAGAGACCCAGTACTTC. Translating gives CASSSGLAGGGGETQYF.

The gene calls are TRBV7-9 and TRBJ1-5; 10 bases fit TRBD1. V shed 4 bases, J shed 2 bases, and the junction held 2 bases outside the gene matches. Germline CDR1 reads SEHNR; CDR2 reads FQNEAQ (reference sequence). CDR3 size: 15 residues. CDR3 amino acids: CASSWGTGGNQPQHF. The CDR3 DNA reads TGTGCCAGCAGCTGGGGGACAGGGGGCAATCAGCCCCAGCATTTT.

The V call is TRBV19, the J call TRBJ1-2; D remains ambiguous. Looked up from germline, CDR1 is LNHDA and CDR2 is SQIVND (reference sequence). CDR3 length: 14 residues. Deletions cut 7 bases from V and 6 bases from J, with 18 bases between. The CDR3 region is CASTSLDGSNGYTF. In DNA, the CDR3 is TGTGCCAGTACTAGCCTTGACGGATCCAATGGCTACACCTTC.

This clone was counted a few times. The V and J genes are TRBV30 and TRBJ1-2, with TRBD1 matching over 8 bases. Trimming removed 0 bases from V and 14 bases from J; junction bases left unmatched: 8. The V gene's germline CDR1 is GTSNPN and CDR2 SVGIG (reference sequence). This CDR3 is built from 12 residues. For the CDR3, the DNA is TGTGCCTGGAGTGTAACAGGGGGATCTACAACCTTC. Translated: CAWSVTGGSTTF.

The chain links TRBV2 to TRBJ1-5; D possibly corresponds to TRBD1 (5 bases). Germline values: CDR1 SNHLY, CDR2 FYNNEI. The CDR3 extends over 16 amino acids. Trimming cost V 6 bases and J 6 bases, with 21 bases left between them. CDR3 protein: CASRAAGTFASQPQHF. As DNA, the CDR3 is TGTGCCAGCAGGGCTGCGGGGACCTTCGCCAGTCAGCCCCAGCATTTT. Full variable domain (remainder filled in from reference TRBV2 and TRBJ1-5): EPEVTQTPSHQVTQMGQEVILRCVPISNHLYFYWYRQILGQKVEFLVSFYNNEISEKSEIFDDQFSVERPDGSNFTLKIRSTKLEDSAMYFCASRAAGTFASQPQHFGDGTRLSIL.

This chain joins TRBV6-4 and TRBJ2-3; a weak D match, TRBD2 (6 bases). Germline assignment: CDR1 MRHNA and CDR2 SNTAGT. V was shortened by 8 bases and J by 4 bases, with 19 bases between the two germline ends. This CDR3 comprises 15 residues. The CDR3 loop reads CASQAFGRDSDTQYF. The CDR3 DNA reads TGTGCCAGCCAGGCTTTCGGGAGAGATTCAGATACGCAGTATTTT.

The chain recombines TRBV10-2 with TRBJ2-7, with 8 nucleotides matching TRBD1. V shed 5 bases and J 7 bases; nucleotides not matched to a gene: 10. The CDR3 contains 14 residues. Germline loops: CDR1 WSHSY, CDR2 SAAADI. CDR3 in DNA: TGCGCCAGCAGTTGGACAGGGCAATCGGAGGAGCAGTACTTC. Protein sequence: CASSWTGQSEEQYF.

Many counts were recorded for this clone. The chain uses TRBV18 and TRBJ2-7, with 8 bases matching TRBD1. With V trimmed by 8 bases and J by 2 bases, 8 bases remained unmatched. Germline V gene lookup returns CDR1 KGHSH and CDR2 LQKENI. There are 14 residues in the CDR3. The CDR3 sequence: CASAQGAVTYEQYF. In DNA form, the CDR3 reads TGTGCCAGCGCCCAGGGGGCGGTAACCTACGAGCAGTACTTC.

The chain is built from TRBV9 and TRBJ1-2, with a possible D match to TRBD1 (5 bases). The V end lost 0 bases, the J end lost 10 bases, and 16 bases lay between the germline ends. The CDR3 loop spans 14 amino acids. Germline V gene lookup returns CDR1 SGDLS and CDR2 YYNGEE. The CDR3 region is CASSVAGGDRLYTF. The CDR3 DNA reads as TGTGCCAGCAGCGTAGCGGGAGGGGATAGGCTCTACACCTTC.

The rearrangement links TRBV19 to TRBJ2-1; no clear D gene. Per germline, CDR1 LNHDA and CDR2 SQIVND (reference sequence). The CDR3 runs to 13 residues. V lost 3 bases and J 15 bases, leaving 18 bases between the germline ends. CDR3 protein: CASSIGARSILFF. For the CDR3, the DNA is TGTGCCAGTAGTATTGGTGCCCGGTCCATCTTGTTCTTC.

The chain employs TRBV2 and TRBJ1-3; 10 nucleotides align to TRBD1. The CDR3 has 21 residues. V lost 4 bases, J lost 0 bases, and 18 bases stayed unmatched. Germline V gene sequence: CDR1 SNHLY, CDR2 FYNNEI. CDR3 sequence reads: CASSGFLDRGGSGHSGNTIYF. DNA for the CDR3: TGTGCCAGCAGTGGGTTCCTGGACAGGGGGGGATCGGGTCACTCTGGAAACACCATATATTTT.

The J gene is TRBJ2-4, the V gene TRBV30, with 9 bases aligning to TRBD1. CDR1 is GTSNPN, CDR2 SVGIG, per germline (reference sequence). This CDR3 comprises 19 residues. V lost 2 bases to trimming and J lost 0 bases; unmatched junction nucleotides: 14. In DNA form, the CDR3 reads TGTGCCTGGAGTCCTCCGGGACAGGGAGTTCCTCTAGCCAAAAACATTCAGTACTTC. Amino acid sequence: CAWSPPGQGVPLAKNIQYF. Combining the CDR3 with reference TRBV30 and TRBJ2-4 gives the whole variable domain SQTIHQWPATLVQPVGSPLSLECTVEGTSNPNLYWYRQAAGRGLQLLFYSVGIGQISSEVPQNLSASRPQDRQFILSSKKLLLSDSGFYLCAWSPPGQGVPLAKNIQYFGAGTRLSVL.

The chain uses TRBV7-9 and TRBJ2-5; 12 bases line up with TRBD2. The CDR3 is made up of 18 amino acids. Per germline, CDR1 SEHNR and CDR2 FQNEAQ (reference sequence). The J segment lost 4 bases and the V segment lost 1 base, leaving 10 bases of the junction unmatched. As DNA, the CDR3 is TGTGCCAGCAGCTTAGTAGCCCTAGCGGGGGGGCTGGGAGAGACCCAGTACTTC. This gives the protein CASSLVALAGGLGETQYF.